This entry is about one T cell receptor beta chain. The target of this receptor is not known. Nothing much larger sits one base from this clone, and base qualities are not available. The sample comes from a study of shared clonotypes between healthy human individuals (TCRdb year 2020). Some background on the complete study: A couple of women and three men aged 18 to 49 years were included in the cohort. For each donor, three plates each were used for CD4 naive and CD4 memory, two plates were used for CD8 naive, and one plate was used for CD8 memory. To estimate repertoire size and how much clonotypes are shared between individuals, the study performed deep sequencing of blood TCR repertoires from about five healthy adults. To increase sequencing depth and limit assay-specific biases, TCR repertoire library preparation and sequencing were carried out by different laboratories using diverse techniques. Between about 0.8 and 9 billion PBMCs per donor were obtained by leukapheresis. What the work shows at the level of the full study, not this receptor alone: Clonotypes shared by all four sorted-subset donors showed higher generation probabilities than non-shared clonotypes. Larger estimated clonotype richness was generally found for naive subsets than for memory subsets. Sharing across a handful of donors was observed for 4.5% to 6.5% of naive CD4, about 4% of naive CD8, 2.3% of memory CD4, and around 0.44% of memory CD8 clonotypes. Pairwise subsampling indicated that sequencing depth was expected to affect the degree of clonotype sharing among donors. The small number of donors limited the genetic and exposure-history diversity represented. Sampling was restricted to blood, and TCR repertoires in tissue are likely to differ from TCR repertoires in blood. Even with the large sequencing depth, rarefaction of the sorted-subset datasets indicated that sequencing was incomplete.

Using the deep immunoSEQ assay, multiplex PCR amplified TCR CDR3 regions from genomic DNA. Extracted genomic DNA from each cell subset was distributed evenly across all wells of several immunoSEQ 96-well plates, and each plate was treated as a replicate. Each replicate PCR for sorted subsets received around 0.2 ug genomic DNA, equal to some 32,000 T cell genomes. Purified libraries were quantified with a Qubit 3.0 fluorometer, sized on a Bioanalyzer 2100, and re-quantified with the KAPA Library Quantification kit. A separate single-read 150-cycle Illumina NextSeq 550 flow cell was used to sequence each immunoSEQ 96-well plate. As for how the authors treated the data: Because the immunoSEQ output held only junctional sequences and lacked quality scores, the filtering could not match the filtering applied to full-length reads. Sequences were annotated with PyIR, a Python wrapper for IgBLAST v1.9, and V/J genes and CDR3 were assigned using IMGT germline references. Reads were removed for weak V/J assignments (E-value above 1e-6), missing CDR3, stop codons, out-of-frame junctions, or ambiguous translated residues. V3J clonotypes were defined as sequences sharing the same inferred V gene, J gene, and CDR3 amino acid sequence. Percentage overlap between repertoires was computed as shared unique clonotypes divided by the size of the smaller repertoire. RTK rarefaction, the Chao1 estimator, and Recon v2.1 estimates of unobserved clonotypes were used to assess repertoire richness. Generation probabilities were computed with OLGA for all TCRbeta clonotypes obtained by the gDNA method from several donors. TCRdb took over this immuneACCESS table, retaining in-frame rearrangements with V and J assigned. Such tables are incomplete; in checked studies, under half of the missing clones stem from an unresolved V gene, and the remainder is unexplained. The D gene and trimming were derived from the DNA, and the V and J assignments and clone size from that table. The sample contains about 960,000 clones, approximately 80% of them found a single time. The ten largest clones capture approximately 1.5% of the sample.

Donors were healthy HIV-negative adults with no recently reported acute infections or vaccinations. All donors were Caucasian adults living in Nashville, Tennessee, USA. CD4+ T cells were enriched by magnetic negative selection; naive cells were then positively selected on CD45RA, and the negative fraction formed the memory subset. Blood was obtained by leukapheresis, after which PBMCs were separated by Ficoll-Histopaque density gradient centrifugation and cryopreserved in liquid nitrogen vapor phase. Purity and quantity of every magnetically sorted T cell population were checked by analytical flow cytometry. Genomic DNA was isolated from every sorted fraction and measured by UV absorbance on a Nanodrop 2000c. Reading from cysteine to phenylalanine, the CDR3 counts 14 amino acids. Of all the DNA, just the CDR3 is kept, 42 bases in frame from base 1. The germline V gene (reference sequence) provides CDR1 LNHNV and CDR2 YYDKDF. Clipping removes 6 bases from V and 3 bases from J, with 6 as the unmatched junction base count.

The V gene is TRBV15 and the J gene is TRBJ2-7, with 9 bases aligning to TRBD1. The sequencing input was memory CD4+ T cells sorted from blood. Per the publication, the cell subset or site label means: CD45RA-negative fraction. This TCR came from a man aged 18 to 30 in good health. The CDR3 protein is CATRAGQGHYEQYF. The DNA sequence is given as TGTGCCACCAGAGCGGGACAGGGACACTACGAGCAGTACTTC.